The 7 T cell receptor beta chains below all came from one sample that was sequenced in a study of blood T cell repertoires in COVID-19. Measured with immunoSEQ multiplex PCR; TCRdb has only the in-frame clones, and not every one. Of roughly 160,000 clones listed, about four fifths were seen once; the top ten hold around 8%. Sequences were obtained from peripheral blood. These receptors were taken from a woman in her fifties or sixties with COVID-19, enrolled during active disease.

As for this clone: Other DNA sequences within the sample encode an identical CDR3. The CDR3 nucleotides are TGCAGCGTGGGTCAGGGAGGGAACACCGGGGAGCTGTTTTTT. Residues: CSVGQGGNTGELFF. The chain employs TRBV29-1 and TRBJ2-2; a possible D gene is TRBD2 (6 bases). Germline-derived CDR1 and CDR2 are SQVTM and ANQGSEA. This CDR3 region has 14 residues. The V end was cut by 6 bases, the J end by 1 base, with 12 bases between.

The CDR3 DNA follows: TGTGCCAGTAGTAGCAGAGGACATAACACCGGGGAGCTGTTTTTT. Translating it yields CASSSRGHNTGELFF. This chain joins TRBV19 and TRBJ2-2, with D possibly matching TRBD1 (5 bases). Germline CDR1 is LNHDA and CDR2 is SQIVND (reference sequence). V was clipped by 4 bases and J by 2 bases, with 11 bases between them. The CDR3 sequence is 15 residues long.

This clone was recorded only once. This rearrangement joins TRBV19 to TRBJ2-1, with D perhaps matching TRBD1 (6 bases). The CDR3 runs to 15 residues. Trimming stripped 1 base from V and 9 bases from J, with 16 bases between. In germline, CDR1 is LNHDA, CDR2 SQIVND (reference sequence). The CDR3 DNA reads as TGTGCCAGTAGTATAGGGATTACAGGGATTCCTGAGCAGTTCTTC. This gives the protein CASSIGITGIPEQFF.

The chain employs TRBV27 and TRBJ2-1, with D perhaps TRBD1 (6 bases). The CDR3 is 15 residues long. CDR1 is MNHEY, CDR2 SMNVEV, per germline (reference sequence). The V and J ends lost 0 bases and 6 bases respectively, with 12 bases between them. In DNA, the CDR3 is TGTGCCAGCAGTTTATCGGCGACAGGCCCCAATGAGCAGTTCTTC. This codes for CASSLSATGPNEQFF.

The rearrangement joins TRBV21-1 to TRBJ1-4. TRBV21-1 is noted as a pseudogene. The CDR3 extends over 16 amino acids. CDR3 amino acids: CASSAGHVRVGEKLFF. CDR3 sequence (DNA): TGTGCCAGCAGCGCCGGTCATGTGCGGGTGGGCGAAAAACTGTTTTTT.

V usage is TRBV2 and J usage is TRBJ2-2, with D maybe TRBD1 (5 bases). Trimming took off 4 bases at V and 0 bases at J, with 12 bases between the two ends. The CDR3 has 16 residues. Per the germline V gene, CDR1 is SNHLY and CDR2 is FYNNEI. CDR3 coding DNA: TGTGCCAGCAGTGTGACAGATCTGGCGAACACCGGGGAGCTGTTTTTT. Translated, it gives CASSVTDLANTGELFF.

The chain carries TRBV7-9 and TRBJ2-1, with D possibly matching TRBD1 (6 bases). CDR1 and CDR2 (germline): SEHNR, FQNEAQ (reference sequence). CDR3 size: 13 residues. Trimming removed 7 bases at V and 8 bases at J, with 15 bases between. The CDR3 sequence is CASKGTLTDEQFF. As DNA, the CDR3 is TGTGCCAGCAAAGGGACACTGACCGATGAGCAGTTCTTC.